The 23 T cell receptor beta chains below all came from one sample that was sequenced in a study of cytomegalovirus exposure and HLA in healthy donors. Measured with immunoSEQ multiplex PCR; TCRdb has only the in-frame clones, and not every one. This sample yields some 140,000 clones, of which 70% to 90% are seen a single time; around 2.1% belongs to the top ten. What was sequenced was PBMCs. The receptors stem from a human donor in good health.

J is TRBJ1-2 and V is TRBV2; D is perhaps TRBD1 (5 bases). The germline V gene has CDR1 SNHLY and CDR2 FYNNEI. With 6 bases removed from V and 2 bases from J, the gap between germline ends came to 10 bases. This CDR3 region has 13 residues. The CDR3 sequence: CASSTDRNYGYTF. CDR3 bases: TGTGCCAGCAGCACCGACAGAAACTATGGCTACACCTTC.

A single count supports this clone. J is TRBJ1-2 and V is TRBV28; TRBD1 agrees at 7 bases. The CDR3 is 16 residues long. From germline, CDR1 is MDHEN and CDR2 SYDVKM. With 4 bases clipped from V and 6 bases from J, the junction kept 14 bases outside the gene matches. The CDR3 nucleotides are TGTGCCAGCAGTTCCGGGACATCAGGGGGTCGTCATGGCTACACCTTC. Translated: CASSSGTSGGRHGYTF.

The chain links TRBV7-2 to TRBJ1-1, with D unresolved. V was clipped by 5 bases and J by 3 bases, with 10 bases between them. Germline V gives CDR1 SGHTA, CDR2 FQGNSA. The CDR3 runs to 13 residues. The CDR3 spells CASSTEQYTEAFF. CDR3 in DNA: TGTGCCAGCAGCACGGAACAGTACACTGAAGCTTTCTTT. The full variable domain, in which reference TRBV7-2 and TRBJ1-1 provide the parts outside the CDR3, is GAGVSQSPSNKVTEKGKDVELRCDPISGHTALYWYRQSLGQGLEFLIYFQGNSAPDKSGLPSDRFSAERTGGSVSTLTIQRTQQEDSAVYLCASSTEQYTEAFFGQGTRLTVV.

This clone was detected only once. This chain uses TRBV19 with TRBJ1-1, with D possibly TRBD1 on 6 matching bases. CDR1 is LNHDA, CDR2 SQIVND, per germline (reference sequence). The V end was cut by 6 bases, the J end by 6 bases, with 14 bases between. CDR3 length: 13 residues. The CDR3 loop is CASRAGVGAEAFF. CDR3 in DNA: TGTGCCAGTAGGGCAGGGGTGGGTGCTGAAGCTTTCTTT.

This chain joins TRBV18 and TRBJ1-2; D is unresolved. Per the germline V gene, CDR1 is KGHSH and CDR2 is LQKENI. The germline V and J ends were trimmed by 6 bases and 2 bases, with 16 bases remaining between them. The CDR3 covers 15 residues. The CDR3 coding sequence is TGTGCCAGCTCGGGTCAAAAGACATCAAACTATGGCTACACCTTC. Its protein product is CASSGQKTSNYGYTF.

The rearrangement uses TRBV9 and TRBJ2-7, with D perhaps TRBD1 (6 bases). V was shortened by 4 bases and J by 0 bases, with 20 bases between the two germline ends. Germline CDR1 is SGDLS and CDR2 is YYNGEE. This CDR3 spans 17 amino acids. CDR3 nucleotide sequence: TGTGCCAGCAGCCCAAGGGGGAGTCGGGACGGCTCCTACGAGCAGTACTTC. Translated: CASSPRGSRDGSYEQYF.

This chain joins TRBV5-1 and TRBJ1-1, with D possibly matching TRBD1 (6 bases). Germline CDR1 is SGHRS and CDR2 is YFSETQ. The length of the CDR3 is 17 residues. Trimming left V 0 bases short and J 3 bases short, with 18 bases between. This CDR3 reads CASSLVTGLKGDTEAFF. As DNA, the CDR3 is TGCGCCAGCAGCTTGGTGACAGGCCTAAAGGGGGACACTGAAGCTTTCTTT.

The chain links TRBV19 to TRBJ1-1; D is perhaps TRBD1 (5 bases). V was pared by 7 bases and J by 4 bases, with 19 bases between. The CDR3 loop spans 15 amino acids. Per germline, CDR1 LNHDA and CDR2 SQIVND (reference sequence). The chain's CDR3 is CASIRDFRGITEAFF. In nucleotides, the CDR3 is TGTGCCAGTATACGGGACTTCCGCGGGATCACTGAAGCTTTCTTT.

This rearrangement joins TRBV19 to TRBJ2-5, with D hard to call. This CDR3 spans 14 amino acids. Germline CDR1 LNHDA, CDR2 SQIVND (reference sequence). The V and J ends lost 3 bases and 2 bases respectively, with 10 bases between them. CDR3 nucleotides: TGTGCCAGTAGTATTGGTCCGACTCAAGAGACCCAGTACTTC. Translating it yields CASSIGPTQETQYF.

CDR3 sequence reads: CASSLAQGNEQYF. For the CDR3, the DNA is TGTGCCAGCAGCTTAGCACAGGGGAACGAGCAGTACTTC. The V gene is TRBV11-1, the J gene TRBJ2-7; 7 bases map to TRBD1. This CDR3 region has 13 residues. V shed 0 bases, J shed 5 bases, and the junction held 1 base outside the gene matches. The V gene's germline CDR1 is SGHAT and CDR2 FQDESV (reference sequence).

This clone came up a few times. The chain employs TRBV11-3 and TRBJ1-2; D may be TRBD1 (6 bases). Germline V lookup: CDR1 SGHNT, CDR2 YENEEA. This CDR3 comprises 12 residues. Trimming took off 9 bases at V and 3 bases at J, with 11 bases between the two ends. The CDR3 region is CARHRADYGYTF. The CDR3 bases are TGTGCCAGGCACAGGGCCGACTATGGCTACACCTTC.

The chain recombines TRBV6-6 with TRBJ1-6, with a possible D match to TRBD1 (5 bases). The V and J ends lost 2 bases and 7 bases respectively, with 9 bases between them. The CDR3 loop spans 14 amino acids. Germline V gene lookup returns CDR1 MNHNY and CDR2 SVGAGI (reference sequence). DNA for the CDR3: TGTGCCAGCAGTTACGGGGCGGGGAATTCACCCCTCCACTTT. This encodes CASSYGAGNSPLHF.

The chain uses TRBV6-5 and TRBJ2-2, with TRBD1 identical over 10 bases. The CDR3 is 13 residues long. Per the germline V gene, CDR1 is MNHEY and CDR2 is SVGAGI. The V segment lost 6 bases and the J segment 8 bases; nucleotides outside the gene matches: 3. CDR3 sequence reads: CASSRQGAGELFF. CDR3 bases: TGTGCCAGCAGCCGACAGGGGGCTGGGGAGCTGTTTTTT.

The chain couples TRBV7-9 to TRBJ2-7, with 12 bases lining up with TRBD2. The CDR3 covers 16 residues. The germline gives CDR1 SEHNR, CDR2 FQNEAQ (reference sequence). The J segment lost 3 bases and the V segment lost 4 bases, leaving 7 bases of the junction unmatched. CDR3 amino acids: CASSSRLAGEHYEQYF. CDR3 bases: TGTGCCAGCAGCTCGAGACTAGCGGGAGAGCACTACGAGCAGTACTTC.

This chain connects TRBV7-9 to TRBJ2-2, with 9 bases that match TRBD1. The V gene's germline CDR1 is SEHNR and CDR2 FQNEAQ (reference sequence). The V gene end was trimmed by 2 bases and the J gene end by 9 bases; junction bases not matched to a gene: 1. CDR3 size: 13 residues. Written as DNA, the CDR3 is TGTGCCAGCAGCTTAACAGGGGGCCGGGAGCTGTTTTTT. Amino acids: CASSLTGGRELFF. The full variable domain, its missing parts supplied by reference TRBV7-9 and TRBJ2-2, is DTGVSQNPRHKITKRGQNVTFRCDPISEHNRLYWYRQTLGQGPEFLTYFQNEAQLEKSRLLSDRFSAERPKGSFSTLEIQRTEQGDSAMYLCASSLTGGRELFFGEGSRLTVL.

The chain employs TRBV6-6 and TRBJ1-5; the match to TRBD1 covers 8 bases. The CDR3 consists of 16 residues. Per the germline V gene, CDR1 is MNHNY and CDR2 is SVGAGI (reference sequence). The trim removed 6 bases at V and 2 bases at J, leaving 9 bases unmatched. The CDR3 DNA follows: TGTGCCAGCAGCCTAAGTCAGGGGGCCGGCAATCAGCCCCAGCATTTT. The encoded protein is CASSLSQGAGNQPQHF.

The V gene is TRBV28, the J gene TRBJ1-2; 8 nucleotides agree with TRBD1. The germline gives CDR1 MDHEN, CDR2 SYDVKM. V was clipped by 1 base and J by 5 bases; unmatched bases: 12. This CDR3 contains 17 residues. The CDR3 loop is CASSLSSLTGELYGYTF. As DNA, the CDR3 is TGTGCCAGCAGTTTATCGAGCTTGACAGGGGAACTTTATGGCTACACCTTC.

J is TRBJ2-2 and V is TRBV2, with 7 bases identical to TRBD1. With V trimmed by 8 bases and J by 5 bases, 11 bases remained unmatched. The length of the CDR3 is 15 residues. CDR1 and CDR2 (germline): SNHLY, FYNNEI. The CDR3: CASFRDRDPTGELFF. Here the CDR3 DNA reads TGTGCCAGCTTCAGGGACAGAGATCCTACCGGGGAGCTGTTTTTT.

This rearrangement joins TRBV5-4 to TRBJ2-2, with TRBD1 as a possible D gene (6 bases). The CDR3 sequence is 15 residues long. In germline, CDR1 is SGHNT, CDR2 YYREEE (reference sequence). The germline V and J ends were trimmed by 6 bases and 7 bases, with 19 bases remaining between them. The CDR3 loop reads CASKVQGKGIGELFF. CDR3 in DNA: TGTGCCAGCAAGGTCCAGGGGAAGGGGATCGGGGAGCTGTTTTTT.

The genes are TRBV18 and TRBJ1-1, with a possible D match to TRBD1 (6 bases). Trimming left V 3 bases short and J 10 bases short, with 21 bases between. Germline V CDR1 and CDR2: KGHSH, LQKENI. The CDR3 runs to 15 residues. CDR3 sequence: CASSPGSEQGGGAFF. The CDR3 coding sequence is TGTGCCAGCTCACCCGGATCAGAACAGGGTGGAGGAGCTTTCTTT.

The chain has TRBV6-6 and TRBJ2-1, with 8 bases lining up with TRBD2. Germline CDR1 reads MNHNY; CDR2 reads SVGAGI (reference sequence). V gave up 8 bases and J gave up 10 bases; unmatched junction bases: 13. The CDR3 loop spans 14 amino acids. The chain's CDR3 is CASQNSGITAEQFF. In nucleotides, the CDR3 is TGTGCCAGCCAGAATAGCGGGATAACCGCCGAGCAGTTCTTC.

This chain connects TRBV4-1 to TRBJ1-1, with D uncertain. Between the trimmed V and J ends, which lost 4 bases and 0 bases, there was a span of 18 bases. The CDR3 contains 17 residues. Germline lookup yields CDR1 MGHRA and CDR2 YSYEKL. CDR3 in amino acids: CASSPGLRQTLNTEAFF. The CDR3 DNA reads TGCGCCAGCAGCCCCGGGTTGCGCCAAACCTTGAACACTGAAGCTTTCTTT.

The CDR3 DNA reads TGTGCCAGCAGTGAGCGGCACCGGAACTCTGGAAACACCATATATTTT. The encoded protein is CASSERHRNSGNTIYF. The J gene is TRBJ1-3, the V gene TRBV9; D gene uncertain. The CDR3 is 16 amino acids. Germline lookup yields CDR1 SGDLS and CDR2 YYNGEE. V lost 5 bases and J 0 bases, leaving 15 bases between the germline ends.